A single TCR beta chain is shown here with its context. This entry is derived from a study of control samples from healthy donors and cancer patients. J was trimmed by 2 bases and V by 3 bases; bases with no gene match: 5. Germline values: CDR1 SGHRS, CDR2 YFSETQ. The CDR3 consists of 17 residues. Assay used: immunoSEQ multiplex PCR; TCRdb lists only in-frame clones, some missing. The sample yields about 200,000 clones, about 89% seen once. The chain joins TRBV5-1 to TRBJ1-4, with 12 bases identical to TRBD1. Sequencing input: blood. The sequence was collected from a man aged 25-40 years in good health. The CDR3 DNA reads as TGCGCCAGCAGCTGGGACAGGGGGCGATCGACTAATGAAAAACTGTTTTTT. Encoded protein: CASSWDRGRSTNEKLFF.